The 24 T cell receptor beta chains presented below share a single source sample, sequenced in a study of blood T cell repertoires in COVID-19. Repertoires were generated with immunoSEQ multiplex PCR, while TCRdb's copy carries only in-frame clones and drops some. The top ten clones hold around 4.1% of a sample with tens of thousands of clones, about 80% of them seen once. The sample taken for sequencing was peripheral blood. The receptors originated from a woman aged 55-70 years with acute or convalescent COVID-19.

The chain recombines TRBV5-1 with TRBJ1-2; tentative D call: TRBD1 (6 bases). This CDR3 is 16 amino acids long. V dropped 4 bases and J dropped 4 bases, with 20 bases sitting between them. Germline loops: CDR1 SGHRS, CDR2 YFSETQ. CDR3 in DNA: TGCGCCAGCAGCAAAGAGGCCACAGGGTTTGCCTATGGCTACACCTTC. Encoded protein: CASSKEATGFAYGYTF. The full variable domain, with the rest looked up from reference TRBV5-1 and TRBJ1-2, is KAGVTQTPRYLIKTRGQQVTLSCSPISGHRSVSWYQQTPGQGLQFLFEYFSETQRNKGNFPGRFSGRQFSNSRSEMNVSTLELGDSALYLCASSKEATGFAYGYTFGSGTRLTVV.

The chain combines TRBV6-5 with TRBJ2-2; possibly TRBD2 for D (5 bases). In germline, CDR1 is MNHEY, CDR2 SVGAGI. The germline V and J ends were trimmed by 4 bases and 0 bases, with 6 bases remaining between them. This CDR3 is 14 amino acids long. The CDR3 reads CASSSDSNTGELFF. The CDR3 nucleotides read TGTGCCAGCAGTTCGGACTCGAACACCGGGGAGCTGTTTTTT.

The V gene is TRBV13, the J gene TRBJ2-1; 13 nucleotides align to TRBD2. Unmatched junction bases numbered 13, after V lost 4 bases and J lost 10 bases. The CDR3 is made up of 17 amino acids. The germline CDR1 and CDR2 sequences are PRHDT and FYEKMQ (reference sequence). The CDR3 spells CASSSQSGGLAGREQFF. In nucleotides, the CDR3 is TGTGCCAGCAGCTCCCAGTCAGGGGGACTAGCGGGGCGCGAGCAGTTCTTC.

The chain uses TRBV7-9 and TRBJ1-2; maybe TRBD1 (6 bases). The CDR3 loop spans 16 amino acids. The ends were cut back, 1 base at V and 4 bases at J, with 16 bases in the middle. The V gene's germline CDR1 is SEHNR and CDR2 FQNEAQ (reference sequence). The CDR3 bases are TGTGCCAGCAGCTTAGTGGGGGCCCAGGGTGGCTATGGCTACACCTTC. Protein sequence: CASSLVGAQGGYGYTF.

This clone was observed a handful of times. The V call is TRBV6-1, the J call TRBJ1-4; TRBD1 matches 8 bases. The germline V gene has CDR1 MNHNS and CDR2 SASEGT. The CDR3 has 16 residues. With V trimmed by 4 bases and J by 8 bases, 12 bases remained unmatched. CDR3 nucleotide sequence: TGTGCCAGCAGTGGAATCCCGGACAGGGTGAGAGAAAAACTGTTTTTT. Translation gives CASSGIPDRVREKLFF.

This chain joins TRBV19 and TRBJ1-1; TRBD1 aligns across 8 bases. The CDR3 consists of 14 residues. J lost 8 bases, V lost 3 bases, and 8 bases had no gene match. CDR1 and CDR2 (germline): LNHDA, SQIVND (reference sequence). The DNA of the CDR3 is TGTGCCAGTAGTATTGACAGGGGCGGCGCGGAAGCTTTCTTT. It codes for CASSIDRGGAEAFF. Full variable domain (missing parts from reference TRBV19 and TRBJ1-1): DGGITQSPKYLFRKEGQNVTLSCEQNLNHDAMYWYRQDPGQGLRLIYYSQIVNDFQKGDIAEGYSVSREKKESFPLTVTSAQKNPTAFYLCASSIDRGGAEAFFGQGTRLTVV.

The genes are TRBV6-5 and TRBJ2-6; D is possibly TRBD2 (5 bases). CDR1 MNHEY and CDR2 SVGAGI come from the germline V gene. This CDR3 region has 15 residues. V shed 6 bases and J shed 1 base, with 10 bases lying between them. Written as DNA, the CDR3 is TGTGCCAGCAGCTGGGGAGTTTCTGGGGCCAACGTCCTGACTTTC. Translated: CASSWGVSGANVLTF.

The CDR3 sequence is CASSSRLKAFF. The CDR3 DNA reads as TGTGCCAGCAGTTCGAGACTAAAAGCTTTCTTT. The chain links TRBV12-3 or TRBV12-4 to TRBJ1-1; unclear D gene. This CDR3 contains 11 residues. Deletions cut 4 bases from V and 9 bases from J, with 9 bases between.

This rearrangement joins TRBV19 to TRBJ1-5; the match to TRBD1 covers 12 bases. This CDR3 has 16 amino acids. CDR1 LNHDA and CDR2 SQIVND come from the germline V gene (reference sequence). J lost 7 bases, V lost 6 bases, and 10 bases had no gene match. DNA of the CDR3: TGTGCCAGTAGGGTTCCGGGACAGGGGGCTGAGCAGCCCCAGCATTTT. Its protein is CASRVPGQGAEQPQHF.

The J gene is TRBJ2-2, the V gene TRBV3-1 (or the pseudogene TRBV3-2); TRBD2 matches at 8 bases. Germline values: CDR1 LGHDT, CDR2 YNNKEL (reference sequence). The CDR3 is 18 residues long. J was trimmed by 2 bases and V by 0 bases; bases with no gene match: 8. The CDR3 DNA reads as TGTGCCAGCAGCCAAGATCTATTGGGACTAGGCAACACCGGGGAGCTGTTTTTT. This translates into CASSQDLLGLGNTGELFF.

This chain connects TRBV12-3 or TRBV12-4 to TRBJ2-7, with a possible D match to TRBD2 (6 bases). V gave up 3 bases and J gave up 6 bases, with 6 bases separating them. The CDR3 runs 11 residues. The CDR3 nucleotides read TGTGCCAGCAGTTTGCGGGGCGAGCAGTACTTC. Amino acids: CASSLRGEQYF.

This clone was recorded a few times. The chain joins TRBV18 to TRBJ1-5, with D tentatively TRBD1 (5 bases). CDR3 size: 14 residues. V lost 6 bases and J lost 3, with 12 bases in between. The germline gives CDR1 KGHSH, CDR2 LQKENI. The CDR3 DNA is TGTGCCAGCTCCCTTGACAGTTTCAATCAGCCCCAGCATTTT. It specifies CASSLDSFNQPQHF.

The chain links TRBV29-1 to TRBJ1-3, with D hard to call. The CDR3 runs to 12 residues. V was cut by 4 bases and J by 0 bases, with 4 bases left in between. Germline-derived CDR1 and CDR2 are SQVTM and ANQGSEA. The CDR3 sequence is CSVGVSGNTIYF. In DNA form, the CDR3 reads TGCAGCGTTGGCGTCTCTGGAAACACCATATATTTT.

The chain recombines TRBV3-1 (or the pseudogene TRBV3-2) with TRBJ2-3; 10 nucleotides agree with TRBD2. CDR3 size: 16 residues. With V trimmed by 2 bases and J by 2 bases, 4 bases remained unmatched. The germline gives CDR1 LGHDT, CDR2 YNNKEL (reference sequence). The CDR3 sequence is CASSQRTSGDTDTQYF. The CDR3 bases are TGTGCCAGCAGCCAAAGGACTAGCGGTGACACAGATACGCAGTATTTT.

The chain is built from TRBV9 and TRBJ1-6; the D gene is possibly TRBD1 (5 bases). In germline, CDR1 is SGDLS, CDR2 YYNGEE. With 6 bases removed from V and 0 bases from J, the gap between germline ends came to 16 bases. The CDR3 runs to 17 residues. Here the CDR3 DNA reads TGTGCCAGCACCAAAGAAGGGACTAGCTCCTATAATTCACCCCTCCACTTT. Amino acids: CASTKEGTSSYNSPLHF.

This clone was seen once. The chain recombines TRBV3-1 (or the pseudogene TRBV3-2) with TRBJ1-1; 7 positions match TRBD1. The CDR3 totals 14 residues. The junction had 5 bases not matched to a gene; V was cut back by 1 base and J by 6 bases. CDR1 is LGHDT, CDR2 YNNKEL, per germline (reference sequence). In DNA, the CDR3 is TGTGCCAGCAGCCAAGTAGGCAGGGGGGCTGAAGCTTTCTTT. Its translation is CASSQVGRGAEAFF.

This chain connects TRBV5-1 to TRBJ2-7; 11 nucleotides agree with TRBD2. CDR1 SGHRS and CDR2 YFSETQ come from the germline V gene. This CDR3 region has 16 residues. V trimming: 3 bases; J trimming: 5 bases; junction bases outside the gene matches: 10. The CDR3 nucleotides read TGCGCCAGCAGCTCCAGACTAGCGGGGAGGTCCGACGAGCAGTACTTC. Its protein is CASSSRLAGRSDEQYF. Together with reference TRBV5-1 and TRBJ2-7, the CDR3 gives the full variable domain: KAGVTQTPRYLIKTRGQQVTLSCSPISGHRSVSWYQQTPGQGLQFLFEYFSETQRNKGNFPGRFSGRQFSNSRSEMNVSTLELGDSALYLCASSSRLAGRSDEQYFGPGTRLTVT.

The V gene is TRBV19, the J gene TRBJ2-1, with D perhaps matching TRBD2 (5 bases). Between the trimmed V and J ends, which lost 6 bases and 0 bases, there was a span of 18 bases. The CDR3 runs to 17 residues. Germline-derived CDR1 and CDR2 are LNHDA and SQIVND (reference sequence). DNA of the CDR3: TGTGCCAGTAGCCAAACCAGGACTTCCAGCTCCTACAATGAGCAGTTCTTC. Translation: CASSQTRTSSSYNEQFF.

The chain uses TRBV12-3 or TRBV12-4 and TRBJ1-4; D ambiguous. This CDR3 region has 12 residues. Trimming pared 3 bases from V and 7 bases from J, leaving 6 bases between. This CDR3 reads CASSLKSEKLFF. The CDR3 coding sequence is TGTGCCAGCAGTTTGAAGAGTGAAAAACTGTTTTTT.

The J gene is TRBJ2-1, the V gene TRBV20-1, with 11 bases aligning to TRBD2. This CDR3 is built from 17 residues. Per the germline V gene, CDR1 is DFQATT and CDR2 is SNEGSKA (reference sequence). Trimming took 6 bases from V and 4 from J; bases not matched to a gene: 14. Here the CDR3 DNA reads TGCAGTGCGAGTATAGCGGGGGGGCTTTCCCGTTACAATGAGCAGTTCTTC. It yields the protein CSASIAGGLSRYNEQFF.

The V and J genes are TRBV2 and TRBJ1-2, with D perhaps TRBD1 (5 bases). There are 16 residues in the CDR3. Germline V gene sequence: CDR1 SNHLY, CDR2 FYNNEI. V was pared by 2 bases and J by 5 bases, with 18 bases between. The CDR3 reads CASSESRGSGVYGYTF. CDR3 nucleotide sequence: TGTGCCAGCAGTGAAAGTAGGGGCAGTGGGGTATATGGCTACACCTTC.

This rearrangement joins TRBV2 to TRBJ1-4, with D unclear. CDR3 length equals 17 residues. The V and J ends lost 8 bases and 0 bases respectively, with 19 bases between them. CDR1 and CDR2 (germline): SNHLY, FYNNEI. CDR3 protein: CASHPESLDATNEKLFF. Written as DNA, the CDR3 is TGTGCCAGCCACCCCGAGTCGCTAGATGCAACTAATGAAAAACTGTTTTTT.

This rearrangement joins TRBV10-2 to TRBJ1-3, with 9 bases that match TRBD1. The CDR3 runs to 15 residues. Trimming took 4 bases from V and 2 from J; bases not matched to a gene: 3. Per germline, CDR1 WSHSY and CDR2 SAAADI. The CDR3 coding sequence is TGCGCCAGCAGTGTGGGACAGGGACCTGGAAACACCATATATTTT. This sequence encodes CASSVGQGPGNTIYF.

V gene TRBV2 combines with J gene TRBJ2-7, with 9 nucleotides matching TRBD2. Germline V gives CDR1 SNHLY, CDR2 FYNNEI. V was pared by 7 bases and J by 2 bases, with 6 bases of the junction left unmatched. The CDR3 has 14 residues. CDR3 in amino acids: CASIVAGAAYEQYF. The CDR3 coding sequence is TGTGCCAGCATAGTAGCGGGGGCAGCCTACGAGCAGTACTTC.